The rows below give T cell receptor beta chains drawn from one sample of a study of blood T cell repertoires in COVID-19. Assay used: immunoSEQ multiplex PCR; TCRdb lists only in-frame clones, some missing. The table has under 140,000 clones, 65% to 90% seen once; the top ten hold approximately 17%. The sample taken for sequencing was peripheral blood. Receptors originate from a woman aged 60-75 years with acute or convalescent COVID-19. Each CDR3 is given with its conserved first and last residue. Each record gives: clone size, J gene, V gene, D gene, CDR3 protein, CDR3 DNA. D genes are given only for firm matches. For some rows the clone size is stated as once, few or many, or as a class when expanded; others skip it.

size: -; J: TRBJ2-3; V: TRBV10-3; D: -; CDR3: CAISDDRLSSLYF; DNA: TGTGCCATCAGTGACGACAGACTCTCTAGTCTGTATTTT
size: -; J: TRBJ1-6; V: TRBV6-5; D: -; CDR3: CASSSAGRNSPLHF; DNA: TGTGCCAGCAGTTCCGCAGGGAGGAATTCACCCCTCCACTTT
size: once; J: TRBJ1-1; V: TRBV7-2; D: -; CDR3: CASSLKRTVYTEAFF; DNA: TGTGCCAGCAGCTTGAAACGGACAGTTTACACTGAAGCTTTCTTT
size: -; J: TRBJ1-4; V: TRBV28; D: TRBD1; CDR3: CASSLSGGRVGKLFF; DNA: TGTGCCAGCAGTCTATCAGGGGGACGCGTCGGAAAACTGTTTTTT
size: few; J: TRBJ2-7; V: TRBV2; D: TRBD2; CDR3: CASRGTSGSYEQYF; DNA: TGTGCCAGCAGGGGGACTAGCGGTTCCTACGAGCAGTACTTC
size: -; J: TRBJ2-6; V: TRBV7-3; D: TRBD1; CDR3: CASSLTGTDSSGANVLTF; DNA: TGTGCCAGCAGCTTAACGGGGACAGATAGCTCTGGGGCCAACGTCCTGACTTTC
size: -; J: TRBJ2-3; V: TRBV6-5; D: -; CDR3: CASAGASSTDTQYF; DNA: TGTGCCAGCGCAGGGGCCTCTAGCACAGATACGCAGTATTTT
size: -; J: TRBJ2-7; V: TRBV7-2; D: -; CDR3: CASRYVAEAYEQYF; DNA: TGTGCCAGCCGCTATGTGGCAGAGGCCTACGAGCAGTACTTC
size: few; J: TRBJ2-3; V: TRBV19; D: -; CDR3: CASSMGIGEDTQYF; DNA: TGTGCCAGTAGTATGGGGATTGGGGAGGATACGCAGTATTTT
size: -; J: TRBJ2-5; V: TRBV18; D: -; CDR3: CAGGTALQETQYF; DNA: TGTGCCGGAGGGACAGCGCTCCAAGAGACCCAGTACTTC
size: -; J: TRBJ2-7; V: TRBV7-2; D: -; CDR3: CASSSSDKFEQYF; DNA: TGTGCCAGCAGCTCCTCGGACAAATTCGAGCAGTACTTC
size: -; J: TRBJ1-5; V: TRBV30; D: TRBD1; CDR3: CAWAPSDRVQPQHF; DNA: TGTGCCTGGGCCCCCTCCGACAGGGTTCAGCCCCAGCATTTT
size: -; J: TRBJ1-2; V: TRBV28; D: TRBD1; CDR3: CASSLWGTGWNGYTF; DNA: TGTGCCAGCAGTTTATGGGGGACAGGTTGGAACGGCTACACCTTC
size: -; J: TRBJ1-2; V: TRBV29-1; D: -; CDR3: CSVVHAGGYTF; DNA: TGCAGCGTTGTTCACGCGGGGGGCTACACCTTC
size: once; J: TRBJ1-3; V: TRBV12-3/TRBV12-4; D: -; CDR3: CASQTGNGNTIYF; DNA: TGTGCCAGCCAAACAGGGAACGGAAACACCATATATTTT
size: once; J: TRBJ2-2; V: TRBV9; D: TRBD2; CDR3: CASSALAGGPGSGELFF; DNA: TGTGCCAGCAGCGCTCTAGCGGGGGGGCCCGGTTCCGGGGAGCTGTTTTTT
size: -; J: TRBJ2-1; V: TRBV4-2; D: -; CDR3: CASSHPTRGGLSNEQFF; DNA: TGTGCCAGCAGCCACCCTACCCGCGGAGGGCTTTCCAATGAGCAGTTCTTC
size: once; J: TRBJ2-3; V: TRBV9; D: -; CDR3: CASSSGDTQYF; DNA: TGTGCCAGCAGCTCTGGCGATACGCAGTATTTT
size: few; J: TRBJ2-2; V: TRBV3-1/TRBV3-2; D: TRBD1; CDR3: CASSRGQGVTGELFF; DNA: TGTGCCAGCAGCCGCGGACAGGGAGTCACCGGGGAGCTGTTTTTT
size: -; J: TRBJ1-1; V: TRBV7-2; D: -; CDR3: CASSLERGAEAFF; DNA: TGTGCCAGCAGCTTAGAACGGGGAGCTGAAGCTTTCTTT
size: -; J: TRBJ2-3; V: TRBV4-1; D: -; CDR3: CASSPPGTDTQYF; DNA: TGCGCCAGCAGCCCACCAGGTACAGATACGCAGTATTTT
size: -; J: TRBJ2-5; V: TRBV29-1; D: -; CDR3: CSALSGEETQYF; DNA: TGCAGCGCCCTTAGTGGGGAGGAGACCCAGTACTTC
size: few; J: TRBJ2-7; V: TRBV6-5; D: -; CDR3: CAAAGLADEQYF; DNA: TGTGCCGCCGCGGGGTTAGCGGACGAGCAGTACTTC
size: -; J: TRBJ2-7; V: TRBV4-1; D: -; CDR3: CASSQPGTSPSYEQYF; DNA: TGCGCCAGCAGCCAGCCCGGGACTTCCCCCTCCTACGAGCAGTACTTC
size: once; J: TRBJ2-2; V: TRBV9; D: -; CDR3: CASSVRATRDTGELFF; DNA: TGTGCCAGCAGCGTACGAGCTACCCGGGACACCGGGGAGCTGTTTTTT
size: -; J: TRBJ2-5; V: TRBV7-9; D: -; CDR3: CASRETGTQETQYF; DNA: TGTGCCAGCAGGGAAACAGGGACCCAAGAGACCCAGTACTTC
size: -; J: TRBJ1-1; V: TRBV6-1; D: -; CDR3: CASSETREAFF; DNA: TGTGCCAGCAGTGAGACAAGGGAAGCTTTCTTT
size: -; J: TRBJ1-1; V: TRBV13; D: TRBD1; CDR3: CATSQGARAFF; DNA: TGTGCCACCAGTCAGGGGGCGCGCGCTTTCTTT
size: -; J: TRBJ1-6; V: TRBV27; D: -; CDR3: CASSMSGGVFNSPLHF; DNA: TGTGCCAGCAGCATGTCGGGGGGCGTGTTTAATTCACCCCTCCACTTT
size: -; J: TRBJ2-2; V: TRBV7-7; D: TRBD2; CDR3: CASSAYLGLANTGELFF; DNA: TGTGCCAGCAGCGCCTACCTTGGACTAGCGAACACCGGGGAGCTGTTTTTT
size: -; J: TRBJ1-5; V: TRBV2; D: -; CDR3: CASSEGQTNQPQHF; DNA: TGTGCCAGCAGTGAAGGACAGACCAATCAGCCCCAGCATTTT
size: -; J: TRBJ1-1; V: TRBV10-3; D: -; CDR3: CAISDQGGNTEAFF; DNA: TGTGCCATCAGTGACCAGGGAGGTAACACTGAAGCTTTCTTT
size: once; J: TRBJ2-2; V: TRBV21-1; D: -; CDR3: CASSKRRPFANTGELFF; DNA: TGTGCCAGCAGCAAACGGAGGCCTTTCGCGAACACCGGGGAGCTGTTTTTT
size: -; J: TRBJ2-1; V: TRBV2; D: -; CDR3: CASTRGLSNEQFF; DNA: TGTGCCAGCACTCGCGGACTCTCCAATGAGCAGTTCTTC
size: -; J: TRBJ2-3; V: TRBV6-6; D: TRBD2; CDR3: CASSRRLAGGPVDTQYF; DNA: TGTGCCAGCAGTCGACGACTAGCGGGGGGGCCTGTAGATACGCAGTATTTT
size: -; J: TRBJ2-3; V: TRBV5-1; D: TRBD1; CDR3: CASSQPTGADTQYF; DNA: TGCGCCAGCAGCCAACCGACAGGGGCAGATACGCAGTATTTT
size: -; J: TRBJ2-7; V: TRBV7-9; D: TRBD1; CDR3: CASSLSGQGSHEQYF; DNA: TGTGCCAGCAGCTTAAGCGGACAGGGGTCCCACGAGCAGTACTTC
size: few; J: TRBJ1-6; V: TRBV20-1; D: -; CDR3: CSASQGISSYNSPLHF; DNA: TGCAGTGCTAGTCAGGGGATCAGCTCCTATAATTCACCCCTCCACTTT
size: -; J: TRBJ1-2; V: TRBV28; D: TRBD1; CDR3: CASSSGQGYYGYTF; DNA: TGTGCCAGCAGTTCGGGACAGGGCTACTATGGCTACACCTTC
size: -; J: TRBJ1-6; V: TRBV24-1; D: -; CDR3: CATSRGSSPLHF; DNA: TGTGCCACCTCACGAGGGAGTTCACCCCTCCACTTT
size: -; J: TRBJ1-4; V: TRBV30; D: -; CDR3: CAWSRREKLFF; DNA: TGTGCCTGGAGCCGGAGAGAAAAACTGTTTTTT
size: few; J: TRBJ2-5; V: TRBV2; D: -; CDR3: CASRSGGEGAQYF; DNA: TGTGCCAGCAGATCGGGGGGCGAGGGGGCCCAGTACTTC
size: -; J: TRBJ1-1; V: TRBV5-4; D: TRBD1; CDR3: CASSLRGRSRAEAFF; DNA: TGTGCCAGCAGCCTCAGGGGGCGGTCACGCGCTGAAGCTTTCTTT
size: -; J: TRBJ1-1; V: TRBV10-3; D: -; CDR3: CAISGRGGTEAFF; DNA: TGTGCCATCAGTGGTCGGGGAGGCACTGAAGCTTTCTTT
size: once; J: TRBJ2-1; V: TRBV3-1/TRBV3-2; D: -; CDR3: CASSPPLGYNEQFF; DNA: TGTGCCAGCAGCCCGCCCCTCGGCTACAATGAGCAGTTCTTC
size: few; J: TRBJ2-5; V: TRBV7-2; D: -; CDR3: CASSLGHSRETQYF; DNA: TGTGCCAGCAGCTTAGGTCACAGCCGGGAGACCCAGTACTTC
size: -; J: TRBJ1-1; V: TRBV2; D: TRBD1; CDR3: CASSRGTAMNTEAFF; DNA: TGTGCCAGCAGCAGGGGGACCGCCATGAACACTGAAGCTTTCTTT
size: -; J: TRBJ1-2; V: TRBV2; D: -; CDR3: CASTKAGIGYTF; DNA: TGTGCCAGCACAAAAGCAGGGATTGGCTACACCTTC
size: few; J: TRBJ2-1; V: TRBV4-2; D: -; CDR3: CASSQELRASSYNEQFF; DNA: TGTGCCAGCAGCCAAGAGTTGAGGGCGAGCTCCTACAATGAGCAGTTCTTC
size: -; J: TRBJ2-7; V: TRBV28; D: TRBD2; CDR3: CASQSGGPSYEQYF; DNA: TGTGCCAGCCAGTCGGGGGGGCCTTCCTACGAGCAGTACTTC
size: few; J: TRBJ2-7; V: TRBV6-1; D: -; CDR3: CASSEAHNYEQYF; DNA: TGTGCCAGCAGTGAAGCCCACAACTACGAGCAGTACTTC
size: -; J: TRBJ1-2; V: TRBV7-3; D: TRBD1; CDR3: CASSLSPGTGGKNYGYTF; DNA: TGTGCCAGCAGCTTATCCCCCGGGACAGGGGGGAAAAACTATGGCTACACCTTC
size: -; J: TRBJ1-2; V: TRBV7-9; D: -; CDR3: CASSLRGQLGGYTF; DNA: TGTGCCAGCAGCCTTCGAGGACAGTTAGGAGGCTACACCTTC
size: -; J: TRBJ1-6; V: TRBV18; D: -; CDR3: CASSLPDSPLHF; DNA: TGTGCCAGCTCACTCCCCGATTCACCCCTCCACTTT
size: -; J: TRBJ2-5; V: TRBV15; D: TRBD1; CDR3: CATSPGTEQETQYF; DNA: TGTGCCACCAGCCCGGGGACAGAGCAAGAGACCCAGTACTTC
size: -; J: TRBJ2-5; V: TRBV5-1; D: -; CDR3: CASSLDLASETQYF; DNA: TGCGCCAGCAGCTTGGACCTAGCATCCGAGACCCAGTACTTC
size: -; J: TRBJ1-6; V: TRBV7-9; D: -; CDR3: CASSFEPGGSPLHF; DNA: TGTGCCAGCAGCTTCGAACCCGGGGGGTCACCCCTCCACTTT